This T cell receptor beta chain was identified during a study of OX40 agonist ivuxolimab in advanced cancers. About the research overall: At doses from 0.01 to 10 mg/kg, patients were given intravenous ivuxolimab every 2 weeks. Males comprised around 78% of the group, whose mean age was about 61 years (range roughly 20 to 85).

TCRdb keeps only in-frame clones here, not all; method: immunoSEQ multiplex PCR. Of about 36,000 clones listed, about 81% are singletons. The ends were cut back, 8 bases at V and 7 bases at J, with 18 bases in the middle. The CDR3 spans 15 residues. Per the germline V gene, CDR1 is MDHEN and CDR2 is SYDVKM. The chain joins TRBV28 to TRBJ1-6; D unresolved. The receptor's source is an adult with an advanced solid tumor such as melanoma, head and neck, liver or kidney cancer. The sequencing here drew on CD4+ or CD8+ T cells sorted from blood, taken in a trial of the OX40 agonist ivuxolimab. CDR3 in amino acids: CASGDPTPANSPLHF. The DNA for the CDR3 is TGTGCCAGCGGGGATCCGACCCCGGCCAATTCACCCCTCCACTTT.